In its sample, the clone carrying this T cell receptor (beta chain) was seen a few times. Its antigen is still unknown. Method: immunoSEQ multiplex PCR; TCRdb's copy keeps in-frame clones and lacks some. The sample lists 110,000 to 150,000 clones, roughly 80% occurring once. The sample originates from a study of cytotoxic CD8 clonotypes in ibrutinib-treated CLL. For the study at large: The cohort had around 10 relapsed/refractory and approximately 14 treatment-naive patients, fewer than 18 IGHV unmutated. Study findings and constraints: There were differences in sampling times between sustained-remission and progressing patients.

CDR1 and CDR2 from the germline V gene are MDHEN and SYDVKM. This CDR3 has 13 amino acids. V lost 9 bases and J lost 6, with 17 bases in between. This TCR came from a human donor with chronic lymphocytic leukemia. Material: PBMCs, obtained after 12 months of ibrutinib treatment. The chain uses TRBV28 and TRBJ1-1; tentative D call: TRBD1 (5 bases). Written as DNA, the CDR3 is TGTGCCAGTCTGGGACCGAGACCCGCTGAAGCTTTCTTT. Amino acids: CASLGPRPAEAFF.